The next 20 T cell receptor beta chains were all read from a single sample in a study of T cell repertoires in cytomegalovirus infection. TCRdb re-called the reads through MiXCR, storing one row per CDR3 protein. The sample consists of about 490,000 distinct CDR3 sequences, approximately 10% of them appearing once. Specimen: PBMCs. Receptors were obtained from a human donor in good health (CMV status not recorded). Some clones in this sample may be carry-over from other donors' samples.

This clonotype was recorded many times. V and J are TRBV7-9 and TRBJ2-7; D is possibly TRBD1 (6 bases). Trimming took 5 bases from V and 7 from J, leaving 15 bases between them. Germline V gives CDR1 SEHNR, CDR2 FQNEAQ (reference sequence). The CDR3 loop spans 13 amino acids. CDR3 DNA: TGTGCCAGCAGCGGAAAGGGGGTAGGTGAGCAGTACTTC. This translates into CASSGKGVGEQYF. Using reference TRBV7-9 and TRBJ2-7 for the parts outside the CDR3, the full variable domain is DTGVSQNPRHKITKRGQNVTFRCDPISEHNRLYWYRQTLGQGPEFLTYFQNEAQLEKSRLLSDRFSAERPKGSFSTLEIQRTEQGDSAMYLCASSGKGVGEQYFGPGTRLTVT.

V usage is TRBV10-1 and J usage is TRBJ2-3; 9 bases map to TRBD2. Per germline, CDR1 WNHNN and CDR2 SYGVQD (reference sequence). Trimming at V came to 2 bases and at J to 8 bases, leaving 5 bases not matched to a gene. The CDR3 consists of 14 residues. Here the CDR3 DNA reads TGCGCCAGCAGTGAGCCGGGACTAGCCGTTACGCAGTATTTT. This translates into CASSEPGLAVTQYF.

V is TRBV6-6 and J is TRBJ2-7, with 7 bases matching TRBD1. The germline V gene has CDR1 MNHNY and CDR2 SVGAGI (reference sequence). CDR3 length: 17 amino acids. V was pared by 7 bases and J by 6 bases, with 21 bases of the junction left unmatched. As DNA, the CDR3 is TGTGCCAGCACCAGACAGGGCTACGGCCAGCTCGGACCCGAGCAGTACTTC. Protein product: CASTRQGYGQLGPEQYF.

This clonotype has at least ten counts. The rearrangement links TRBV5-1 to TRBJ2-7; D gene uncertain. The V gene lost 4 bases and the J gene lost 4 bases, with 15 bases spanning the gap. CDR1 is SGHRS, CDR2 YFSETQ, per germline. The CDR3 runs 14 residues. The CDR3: CASSGERYPYEQYF. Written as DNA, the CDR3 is TGCGCCAGCAGCGGAGAACGGTACCCTTACGAGCAGTACTTC.

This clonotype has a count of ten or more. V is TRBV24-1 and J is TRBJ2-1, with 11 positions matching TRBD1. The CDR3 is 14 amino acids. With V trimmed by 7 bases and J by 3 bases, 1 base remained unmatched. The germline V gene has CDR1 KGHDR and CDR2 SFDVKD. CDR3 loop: CATRGTGGYNEQFF. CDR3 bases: TGTGCCACCAGGGGGACAGGGGGCTACAATGAGCAGTTCTTC.

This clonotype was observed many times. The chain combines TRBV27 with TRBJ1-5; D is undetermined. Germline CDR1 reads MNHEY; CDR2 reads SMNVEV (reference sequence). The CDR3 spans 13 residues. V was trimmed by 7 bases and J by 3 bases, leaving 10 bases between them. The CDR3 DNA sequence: TGTGCCAGCAAGGACGGAAACAATCAGCCCCAGCATTTT. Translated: CASKDGNNQPQHF.

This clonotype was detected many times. CDR3 protein: CASSWGTSTGELFF. CDR3 sequence (DNA): TGTGCCAGCAGCTGGGGGACTAGCACCGGGGAGCTGTTTTTT. This chain links TRBV11-2 with TRBJ2-2, with TRBD2 matching over 8 bases. Germline-derived CDR1 and CDR2 are SGHAT and FQNNGV. V gave up 4 bases and J gave up 4 bases; unmatched junction bases: 2. This CDR3 contains 14 residues.

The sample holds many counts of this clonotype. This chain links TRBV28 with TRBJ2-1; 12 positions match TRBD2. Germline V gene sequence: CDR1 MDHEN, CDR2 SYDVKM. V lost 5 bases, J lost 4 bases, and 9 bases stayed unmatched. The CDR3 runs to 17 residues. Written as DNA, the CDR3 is TGTGCCAGCAGTCCTGCCGGACTAGCGGGATTTTACAATGAGCAGTTCTTC. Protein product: CASSPAGLAGFYNEQFF.

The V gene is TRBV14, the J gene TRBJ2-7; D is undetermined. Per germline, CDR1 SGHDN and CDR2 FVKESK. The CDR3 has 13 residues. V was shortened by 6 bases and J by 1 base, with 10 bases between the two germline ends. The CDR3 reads CASRSTGSYEQYF. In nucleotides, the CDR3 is TGTGCCAGCAGGTCTACTGGTTCCTACGAGCAGTACTTC.

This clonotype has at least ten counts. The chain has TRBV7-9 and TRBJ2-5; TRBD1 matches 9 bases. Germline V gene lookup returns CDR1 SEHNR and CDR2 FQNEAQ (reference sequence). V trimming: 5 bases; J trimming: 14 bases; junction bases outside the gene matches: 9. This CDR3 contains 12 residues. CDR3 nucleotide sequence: TGTGCCAGCAGCCTTTCCGGGGACAGGGTTTACTTC. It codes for CASSLSGDRVYF.

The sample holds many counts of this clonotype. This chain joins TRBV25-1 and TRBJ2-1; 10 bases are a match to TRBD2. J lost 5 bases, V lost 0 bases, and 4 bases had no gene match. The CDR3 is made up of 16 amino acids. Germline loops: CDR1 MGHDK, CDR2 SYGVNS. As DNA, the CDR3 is TGTGCCAGCAGTGAATATTCCGGACTAGCGGACAATGAGCAGTTCTTC. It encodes CASSEYSGLADNEQFF. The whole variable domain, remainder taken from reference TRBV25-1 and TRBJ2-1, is EADIYQTPRYLVIGTGKKITLECSQTMGHDKMYWYQQDPGMELHLIHYSYGVNSTEKGDLSSESTVSRIRTEHFPLTLESARPSHTSQYLCASSEYSGLADNEQFFGPGTRLTVL.

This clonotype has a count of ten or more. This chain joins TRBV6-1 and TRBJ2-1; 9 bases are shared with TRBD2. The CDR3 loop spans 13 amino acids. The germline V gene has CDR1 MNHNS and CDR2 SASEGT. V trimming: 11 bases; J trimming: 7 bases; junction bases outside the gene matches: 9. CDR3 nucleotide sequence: TGTGCCGGTAGGAGCGGGGGGACGAATGAGCAGTTCTTC. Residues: CAGRSGGTNEQFF.

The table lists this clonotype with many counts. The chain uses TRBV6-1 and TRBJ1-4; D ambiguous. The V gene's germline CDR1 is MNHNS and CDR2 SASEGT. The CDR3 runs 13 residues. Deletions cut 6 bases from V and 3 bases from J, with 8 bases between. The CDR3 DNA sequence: TGTGCCAGCAGCGAGACCCCTAATGAAAAACTGTTTTTT. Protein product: CASSETPNEKLFF.

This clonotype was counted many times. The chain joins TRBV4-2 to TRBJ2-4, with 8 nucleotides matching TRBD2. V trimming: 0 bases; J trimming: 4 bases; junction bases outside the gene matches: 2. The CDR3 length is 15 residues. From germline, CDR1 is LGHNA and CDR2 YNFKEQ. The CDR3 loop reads CASSQDGGEKNIQYF. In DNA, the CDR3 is TGTGCCAGCAGCCAAGACGGGGGGGAGAAAAACATTCAGTACTTC.

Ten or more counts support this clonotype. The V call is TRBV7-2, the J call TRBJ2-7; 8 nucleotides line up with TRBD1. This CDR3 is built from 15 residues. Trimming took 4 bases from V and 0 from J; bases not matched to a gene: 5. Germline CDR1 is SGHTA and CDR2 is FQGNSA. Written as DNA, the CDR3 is TGTGCCAGCAGCTCCGGACAGGGTTCCTCCTACGAGCAGTACTTC. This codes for CASSSGQGSSYEQYF.

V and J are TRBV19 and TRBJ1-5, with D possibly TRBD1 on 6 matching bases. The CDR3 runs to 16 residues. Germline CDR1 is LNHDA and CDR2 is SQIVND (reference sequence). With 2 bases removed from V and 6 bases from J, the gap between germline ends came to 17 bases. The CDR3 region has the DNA TGTGCCAGTAGTATATCTCAGGCCAGGGGTATTCAGCCCCAGCATTTT. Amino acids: CASSISQARGIQPQHF. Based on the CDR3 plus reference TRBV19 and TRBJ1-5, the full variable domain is DGGITQSPKYLFRKEGQNVTLSCEQNLNHDAMYWYRQDPGQGLRLIYYSQIVNDFQKGDIAEGYSVSREKKESFPLTVTSAQKNPTAFYLCASSISQARGIQPQHFGDGTRLSIL.

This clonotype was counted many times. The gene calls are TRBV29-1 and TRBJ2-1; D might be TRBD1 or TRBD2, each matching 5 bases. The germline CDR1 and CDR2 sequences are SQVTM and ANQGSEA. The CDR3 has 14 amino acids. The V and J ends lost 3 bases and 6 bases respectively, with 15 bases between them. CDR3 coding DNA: TGCAGCGTTGAGAGCAGGGACCTCGGCAATGAGCAGTTCTTC. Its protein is CSVESRDLGNEQFF.

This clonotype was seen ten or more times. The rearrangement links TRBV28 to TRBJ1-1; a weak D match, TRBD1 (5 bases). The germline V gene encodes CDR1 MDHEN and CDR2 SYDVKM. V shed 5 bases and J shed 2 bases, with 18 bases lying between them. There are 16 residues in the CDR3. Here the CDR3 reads CASSPFRGLVNTEAFF. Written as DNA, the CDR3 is TGTGCCAGCAGTCCCTTCCGGGGGTTGGTAAACACTGAAGCTTTCTTT.

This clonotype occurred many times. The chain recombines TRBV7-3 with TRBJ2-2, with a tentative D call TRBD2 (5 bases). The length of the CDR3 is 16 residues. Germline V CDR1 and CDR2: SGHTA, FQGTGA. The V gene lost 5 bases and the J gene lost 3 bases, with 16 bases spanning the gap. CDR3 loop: CASSPQGSAYTGELFF. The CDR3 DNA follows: TGTGCCAGCAGCCCCCAAGGTAGCGCATACACCGGGGAGCTGTTTTTT.

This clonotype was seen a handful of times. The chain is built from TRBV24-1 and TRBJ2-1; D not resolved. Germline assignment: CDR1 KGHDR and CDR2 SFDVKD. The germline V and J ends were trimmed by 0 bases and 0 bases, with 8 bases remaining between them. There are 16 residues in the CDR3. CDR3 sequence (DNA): TGTGCCACCAGTGATTTGACATCGAGCTCCTACAATGAGCAGTTCTTC. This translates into CATSDLTSSSYNEQFF.